This T cell receptor (beta chain) stems from a study of T cells in women clearing cervical HPV infection. Remarks on this clone: The read terminates 3 residues before the CDR3 end, so the remaining end is supplied by the germline J gene.

Germline V gives CDR1 SEHNR, CDR2 FQNEAQ (reference sequence). Trimming took off 5 bases at V and 8 bases at J, with 16 bases between the two ends. This CDR3 region has 14 residues. Data came from immunoSEQ multiplex PCR; TCRdb stores just in-frame clones and leaves some out. There are nearly 35,000 clones in the sample, with 1.5% to 2% held by the top ten. Sequencing used blood buffy coat. The chain couples TRBV7-9 to TRBJ2-1; D may be TRBD1 (6 bases). The receptor comes from a woman between 18 and 70 years old with a cervical HPV16 infection that either progressed to CIN3+ or cleared (not recorded which). The CDR3 here is CASSPFGTLDEQFF. Incomplete CDR3 DNA: TGTGCCAGCAGCCCGTTTGGGACACTGGATGAG. The variable domain in full, completed from reference TRBV7-9 and TRBJ2-1, reads DTGVSQNPRHKITKRGQNVTFRCDPISEHNRLYWYRQTLGQGPEFLTYFQNEAQLEKSRLLSDRFSAERPKGSFSTLEIQRTEQGDSAMYLCASSPFGTLDEQFFGPGTRLTVL.